The 2 T cell receptor beta chains in this list originate from one sample, sequenced in a study of T-cell memory formation after mild COVID-19. MiXCR, applied by TCRdb to the 5' RACE reads, yields one record per CDR3 protein. The table includes about 340,000 distinct CDR3 sequences, approximately 15% detected once. Sequencing used PBMCs or a T cell subset sorted from them (not recorded which). Source of these receptors: a man in his late teens or twenties who had mild COVID-19 (a few samples of this study predate the infection). Cell type and time point are not known.

This clonotype was seen ten or more times. The chain employs TRBV5-1 and TRBJ2-3; 9 positions agree with TRBD2. The germline gives CDR1 SGHRS, CDR2 YFSETQ. Trimming at V came to 1 base and at J to 10 bases, leaving 22 bases not matched to a gene. The CDR3 extends over 19 amino acids. The CDR3 nucleotides are TGCGCCAGCAGCTTGAGAGCTAACCCCTTGGCGGGGGGGAGGGGTGCGCAGTATTTT. Translation: CASSLRANPLAGGRGAQYF.

This clonotype was seen a handful of times. The CDR3 region has the DNA TGTGCCACCAGCAGAGATCTTGCCCTATACAATGAGCAGTTCTTC. Translation gives CATSRDLALYNEQFF. V gene TRBV15 combines with J gene TRBJ2-1; D is uncertain. The CDR3 loop spans 15 amino acids. The V gene's germline CDR1 is LNHNV and CDR2 YYDKDF (reference sequence). The V gene lost 0 bases and the J gene lost 4 bases, with 10 bases spanning the gap.